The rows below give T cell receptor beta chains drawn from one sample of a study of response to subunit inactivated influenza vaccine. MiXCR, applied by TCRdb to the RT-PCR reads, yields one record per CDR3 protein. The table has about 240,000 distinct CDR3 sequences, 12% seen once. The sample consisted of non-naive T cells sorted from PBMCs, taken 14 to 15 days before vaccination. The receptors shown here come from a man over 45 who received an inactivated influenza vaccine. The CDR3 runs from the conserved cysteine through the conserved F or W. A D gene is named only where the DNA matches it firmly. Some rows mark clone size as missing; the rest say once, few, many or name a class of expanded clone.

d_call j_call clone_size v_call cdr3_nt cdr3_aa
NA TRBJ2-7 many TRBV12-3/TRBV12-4 TGTGCCAGCAGTTCACAGGGGGGGAGAAAAAACGAGCAGTACTTC CASSSQGGRKNEQYF
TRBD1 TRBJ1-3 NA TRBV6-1 TGTGCCACCAGACAGGGAGCTGGAAACACCATATATTTT CATRQGAGNTIYF
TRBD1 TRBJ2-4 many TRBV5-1 TGCGCCAGCAGCCAAACAGGGGGTGCCCTCTTAGCCAAAAACATTCAGTACTTC CASSQTGGALLAKNIQYF
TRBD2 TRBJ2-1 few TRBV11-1 TGTGCCAGCAGCCCTTCGGCGGGAACTAGCGGGATCAAGGGAAACTACAATGAGCAGTTCTTC CASSPSAGTSGIKGNYNEQFF
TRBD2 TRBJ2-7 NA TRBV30 TGTGCCTGGACCGGGACTACCGTCTCCGTTGGCTACGAGCAGTACTTC CAWTGTTVSVGYEQYF
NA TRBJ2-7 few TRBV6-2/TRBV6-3 TGTGCCAGCAGCCAGGGACGTATCGGGCAGTACTTC CASSQGRIGQYF
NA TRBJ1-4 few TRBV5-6 TGTGCCAGCAGCTTGTTCGACGCAGGGAGGGAAAAACTGTTTTTT CASSLFDAGREKLFF
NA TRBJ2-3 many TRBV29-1 TGCAGCGTTGCGGAACAAATCACAGATACGCAGTATTTT CSVAEQITDTQYF
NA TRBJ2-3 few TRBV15 TGTGCCACCAGCAGAGATTGGTCAGGGGGGGGCACAGATACGCAGTATTTT CATSRDWSGGGTDTQYF
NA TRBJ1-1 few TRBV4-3 TGCGCCAGCGCACAAGGGAGGGGCACTGAAGCTTTCTTT CASAQGRGTEAFF
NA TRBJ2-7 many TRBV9 TGTGCCAGCAGCGTAGGTCGAGGGGAGCACGAGCAGTACTTC CASSVGRGEHEQYF
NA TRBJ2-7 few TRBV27 TGTGCCAGCAGTTTAACAGGGGTTGGGGCGGGATACGAGCAGTACTTC CASSLTGVGAGYEQYF
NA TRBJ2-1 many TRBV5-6 TGTGCCAGCAGCATGGGACTCCGGAGGCCCAATGAGCAGTTCTTC CASSMGLRRPNEQFF
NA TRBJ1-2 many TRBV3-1 TGTGCCAGCAGCCGCAACCGGGAAGGCTATGGCTACACCTTC CASSRNREGYGYTF
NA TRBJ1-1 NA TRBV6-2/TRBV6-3 TGTGCCAGCAGTTCGCATACGGGGAACACTGAAGCTTTCTTT CASSSHTGNTEAFF
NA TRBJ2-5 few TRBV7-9 TGTGCCAGCAGCTTTGGGGCAGGGGTAGGAGAGACCCAGTACTTC CASSFGAGVGETQYF
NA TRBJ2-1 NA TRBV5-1 TGCGCCAGCAGCTTGGCCGGACGCTCCTACAATGAGCAGTTCTTC CASSLAGRSYNEQFF
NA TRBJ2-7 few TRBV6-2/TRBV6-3 TGTGCCAGCAGCACGATCGCCTACGAGCAGTACTTC CASSTIAYEQYF
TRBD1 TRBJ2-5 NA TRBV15 TGTGCCACCAGCTTACACAGGGGTATCGAGACCCAGTACTTC CATSLHRGIETQYF
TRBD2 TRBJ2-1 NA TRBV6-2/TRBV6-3 TGTGCCAGCAGTTTTAGCGGGAGGGCTTTGAATGAGCAGTTCTTC CASSFSGRALNEQFF
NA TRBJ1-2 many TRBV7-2 TGTGCCAGCAGGGCGGGGAGTATCTATGGCTACACCTTC CASRAGSIYGYTF
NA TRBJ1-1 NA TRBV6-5 TGTGCCAGCAGTTACTCGGGGCAAGGGCAGAAAGCTTTCTTT CASSYSGQGQKAFF
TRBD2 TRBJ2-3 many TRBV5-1 TGCGCCAGCAGCTTGGTAGCGGGAGTTGTAGATACGCAGTATTTT CASSLVAGVVDTQYF
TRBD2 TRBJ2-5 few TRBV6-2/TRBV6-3 TGTGCCAGCAGTTACGACAGACCAGCGGGGGAGACCCAGTACTTC CASSYDRPAGETQYF
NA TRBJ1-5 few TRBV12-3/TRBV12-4 TGTGCCAGCAGTTTGTCCACAGGGTTCAATCAGCCCCAGCATTTT CASSLSTGFNQPQHF
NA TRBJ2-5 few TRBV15 TGTGCCACCAGCAGAGATGCCGCGGTTGGCGAGACCCAGTACTTC CATSRDAAVGETQYF
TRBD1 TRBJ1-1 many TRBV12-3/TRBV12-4 TGTGCCAGCAGTCGGACAGGGCTTGGTGAGACTGAAGCTTTCTTT CASSRTGLGETEAFF
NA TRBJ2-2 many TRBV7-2 TGTGCCAGCAGGATTACGCAGAACACCGGGGAGCTGTTTTTT CASRITQNTGELFF
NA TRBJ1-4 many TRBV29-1 TGCAGCGTTCCCGGGACATCAGGGAATGAAAAACTGTTTTTT CSVPGTSGNEKLFF
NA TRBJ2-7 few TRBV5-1 TGCGCCAGCAGCAAAACCACAGGGTCCTACGAGCAGTACTTC CASSKTTGSYEQYF
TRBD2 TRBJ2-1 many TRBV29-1 TGCAGCGTTCCCGGGACTAGCCGCTACAATGAGCAGTTCTTC CSVPGTSRYNEQFF
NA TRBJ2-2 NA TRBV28 TGTGCCAGCATTCCCGGGACAAACACCGGGGAGCTGTTTTTT CASIPGTNTGELFF
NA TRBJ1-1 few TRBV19 TGTGCCAGTAAAGGTCCGGGACACCAGAACACTGAAGCTTTCTTT CASKGPGHQNTEAFF
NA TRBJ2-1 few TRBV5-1 TGCGCCAGCAGCCGGTCCACAGGGAATGAGCAGTTCTTC CASSRSTGNEQFF
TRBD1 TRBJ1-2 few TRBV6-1 TGTGCCAGCAACGACAGGGCGACTAACTATGGCTACACCTTC CASNDRATNYGYTF
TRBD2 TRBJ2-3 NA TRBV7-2 TGTGCCAGCAGGCGAACTAGCGGGGGAAACACAGATACGCAGTATTTT CASRRTSGGNTDTQYF
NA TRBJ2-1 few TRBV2 TGTGCCAGCAGCGAAGACAGGTTTGATGAGCAGTTCTTC CASSEDRFDEQFF
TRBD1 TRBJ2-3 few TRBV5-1 TGCGCCAGCAGCACAGGACAGGGAGGTTCAGATACGCAGTATTTT CASSTGQGGSDTQYF
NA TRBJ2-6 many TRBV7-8 TGTGCCAGCAGCTTAGCCTACTCAGCTCGCAGCTCTGGGGCCAACGTCCTGACTTTC CASSLAYSARSSGANVLTF
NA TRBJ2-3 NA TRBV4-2 TGTGCCAGCAGCCGGCCAACGAGCGAGATAGCGGCTAACTATACGCAGTATTTT CASSRPTSEIAANYTQYF
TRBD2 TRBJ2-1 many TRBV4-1 TGCGCCAGCAGCCAAGATGCGGGAGGAGCCTACAATGAGCAGTTCTTC CASSQDAGGAYNEQFF
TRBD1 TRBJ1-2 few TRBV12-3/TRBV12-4 TGTGCCAGCAGTGGAGGGACAGGGTCTGGCTATGGCTACACCTTC CASSGGTGSGYGYTF
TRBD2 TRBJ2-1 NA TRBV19 TGTGCCAGTAGTACTGGGACTATCAGCTCCTACAATGAGCAGTTCTTC CASSTGTISSYNEQFF
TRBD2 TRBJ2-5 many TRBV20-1 TGCAGTGCTAGCCGGACTAGTCAGGAGACCCAGTACTTC CSASRTSQETQYF
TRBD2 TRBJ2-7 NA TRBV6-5 TGTGCCAGCAGTTATATCGGTGGGGGGAGGGGCTCCTCCTACGAGCAGTACTTC CASSYIGGGRGSSYEQYF
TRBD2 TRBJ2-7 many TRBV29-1 TGCAGTGTAGGACTAGCGGGATACTACGAGCAGTACTTC CSVGLAGYYEQYF
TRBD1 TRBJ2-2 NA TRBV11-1 TGTGCCAGCAGCACCCCCTTGAGGACAGGGGAGGTCACCGGGGAGCTGTTTTTT CASSTPLRTGEVTGELFF
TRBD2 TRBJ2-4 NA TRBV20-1 TGCAGTGCTAGAGATCCACTAGCGGGAGGAACCGTGTCAGCCAAAAACATTCAGTACTTC CSARDPLAGGTVSAKNIQYF
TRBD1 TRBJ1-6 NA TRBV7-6 TGTGCCAGCAGCGCCCGGACAGGGGGCGTTTTTTCGCCCCTCCACTTT CASSARTGGVFSPLHF
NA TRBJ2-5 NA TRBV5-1 TGCGCCAGCAGCTTGGTGGGTGGTCCTGGGGAGACCCAGTACTTC CASSLVGGPGETQYF
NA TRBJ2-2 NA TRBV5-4 TGTGCCAGCAGCTTGGGGCCGGGGGGCGTCCGGAACACCGGGGAGCTGTTTTTT CASSLGPGGVRNTGELFF
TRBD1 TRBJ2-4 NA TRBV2 TGTGCCAGCAGTCTGGGACAGGCGGAGTACTTC CASSLGQAEYF
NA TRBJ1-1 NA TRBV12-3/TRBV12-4 TGTGCCAGCAGACAACCAGGGTCTCCAGCTTTCTTT CASRQPGSPAFF
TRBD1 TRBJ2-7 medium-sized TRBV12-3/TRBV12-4 TGTGCCAGCAGGGCCGCCGGGACAGGGACCTACGAGCAGTACTTC CASRAAGTGTYEQYF
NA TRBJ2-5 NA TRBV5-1 TGCGCCAGCAGCTTGAATTCCCCAGAGACCCAGTACTTC CASSLNSPETQYF
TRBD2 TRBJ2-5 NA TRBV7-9 TGTGCCAGCAGCTTATCTAGCGGCCAAGAGACCCAGTACTTC CASSLSSGQETQYF
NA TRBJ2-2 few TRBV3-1 TGTGCCAGCAGCCAGCGACAGAGTGGCACCGGGGAGCTGTTTTTT CASSQRQSGTGELFF